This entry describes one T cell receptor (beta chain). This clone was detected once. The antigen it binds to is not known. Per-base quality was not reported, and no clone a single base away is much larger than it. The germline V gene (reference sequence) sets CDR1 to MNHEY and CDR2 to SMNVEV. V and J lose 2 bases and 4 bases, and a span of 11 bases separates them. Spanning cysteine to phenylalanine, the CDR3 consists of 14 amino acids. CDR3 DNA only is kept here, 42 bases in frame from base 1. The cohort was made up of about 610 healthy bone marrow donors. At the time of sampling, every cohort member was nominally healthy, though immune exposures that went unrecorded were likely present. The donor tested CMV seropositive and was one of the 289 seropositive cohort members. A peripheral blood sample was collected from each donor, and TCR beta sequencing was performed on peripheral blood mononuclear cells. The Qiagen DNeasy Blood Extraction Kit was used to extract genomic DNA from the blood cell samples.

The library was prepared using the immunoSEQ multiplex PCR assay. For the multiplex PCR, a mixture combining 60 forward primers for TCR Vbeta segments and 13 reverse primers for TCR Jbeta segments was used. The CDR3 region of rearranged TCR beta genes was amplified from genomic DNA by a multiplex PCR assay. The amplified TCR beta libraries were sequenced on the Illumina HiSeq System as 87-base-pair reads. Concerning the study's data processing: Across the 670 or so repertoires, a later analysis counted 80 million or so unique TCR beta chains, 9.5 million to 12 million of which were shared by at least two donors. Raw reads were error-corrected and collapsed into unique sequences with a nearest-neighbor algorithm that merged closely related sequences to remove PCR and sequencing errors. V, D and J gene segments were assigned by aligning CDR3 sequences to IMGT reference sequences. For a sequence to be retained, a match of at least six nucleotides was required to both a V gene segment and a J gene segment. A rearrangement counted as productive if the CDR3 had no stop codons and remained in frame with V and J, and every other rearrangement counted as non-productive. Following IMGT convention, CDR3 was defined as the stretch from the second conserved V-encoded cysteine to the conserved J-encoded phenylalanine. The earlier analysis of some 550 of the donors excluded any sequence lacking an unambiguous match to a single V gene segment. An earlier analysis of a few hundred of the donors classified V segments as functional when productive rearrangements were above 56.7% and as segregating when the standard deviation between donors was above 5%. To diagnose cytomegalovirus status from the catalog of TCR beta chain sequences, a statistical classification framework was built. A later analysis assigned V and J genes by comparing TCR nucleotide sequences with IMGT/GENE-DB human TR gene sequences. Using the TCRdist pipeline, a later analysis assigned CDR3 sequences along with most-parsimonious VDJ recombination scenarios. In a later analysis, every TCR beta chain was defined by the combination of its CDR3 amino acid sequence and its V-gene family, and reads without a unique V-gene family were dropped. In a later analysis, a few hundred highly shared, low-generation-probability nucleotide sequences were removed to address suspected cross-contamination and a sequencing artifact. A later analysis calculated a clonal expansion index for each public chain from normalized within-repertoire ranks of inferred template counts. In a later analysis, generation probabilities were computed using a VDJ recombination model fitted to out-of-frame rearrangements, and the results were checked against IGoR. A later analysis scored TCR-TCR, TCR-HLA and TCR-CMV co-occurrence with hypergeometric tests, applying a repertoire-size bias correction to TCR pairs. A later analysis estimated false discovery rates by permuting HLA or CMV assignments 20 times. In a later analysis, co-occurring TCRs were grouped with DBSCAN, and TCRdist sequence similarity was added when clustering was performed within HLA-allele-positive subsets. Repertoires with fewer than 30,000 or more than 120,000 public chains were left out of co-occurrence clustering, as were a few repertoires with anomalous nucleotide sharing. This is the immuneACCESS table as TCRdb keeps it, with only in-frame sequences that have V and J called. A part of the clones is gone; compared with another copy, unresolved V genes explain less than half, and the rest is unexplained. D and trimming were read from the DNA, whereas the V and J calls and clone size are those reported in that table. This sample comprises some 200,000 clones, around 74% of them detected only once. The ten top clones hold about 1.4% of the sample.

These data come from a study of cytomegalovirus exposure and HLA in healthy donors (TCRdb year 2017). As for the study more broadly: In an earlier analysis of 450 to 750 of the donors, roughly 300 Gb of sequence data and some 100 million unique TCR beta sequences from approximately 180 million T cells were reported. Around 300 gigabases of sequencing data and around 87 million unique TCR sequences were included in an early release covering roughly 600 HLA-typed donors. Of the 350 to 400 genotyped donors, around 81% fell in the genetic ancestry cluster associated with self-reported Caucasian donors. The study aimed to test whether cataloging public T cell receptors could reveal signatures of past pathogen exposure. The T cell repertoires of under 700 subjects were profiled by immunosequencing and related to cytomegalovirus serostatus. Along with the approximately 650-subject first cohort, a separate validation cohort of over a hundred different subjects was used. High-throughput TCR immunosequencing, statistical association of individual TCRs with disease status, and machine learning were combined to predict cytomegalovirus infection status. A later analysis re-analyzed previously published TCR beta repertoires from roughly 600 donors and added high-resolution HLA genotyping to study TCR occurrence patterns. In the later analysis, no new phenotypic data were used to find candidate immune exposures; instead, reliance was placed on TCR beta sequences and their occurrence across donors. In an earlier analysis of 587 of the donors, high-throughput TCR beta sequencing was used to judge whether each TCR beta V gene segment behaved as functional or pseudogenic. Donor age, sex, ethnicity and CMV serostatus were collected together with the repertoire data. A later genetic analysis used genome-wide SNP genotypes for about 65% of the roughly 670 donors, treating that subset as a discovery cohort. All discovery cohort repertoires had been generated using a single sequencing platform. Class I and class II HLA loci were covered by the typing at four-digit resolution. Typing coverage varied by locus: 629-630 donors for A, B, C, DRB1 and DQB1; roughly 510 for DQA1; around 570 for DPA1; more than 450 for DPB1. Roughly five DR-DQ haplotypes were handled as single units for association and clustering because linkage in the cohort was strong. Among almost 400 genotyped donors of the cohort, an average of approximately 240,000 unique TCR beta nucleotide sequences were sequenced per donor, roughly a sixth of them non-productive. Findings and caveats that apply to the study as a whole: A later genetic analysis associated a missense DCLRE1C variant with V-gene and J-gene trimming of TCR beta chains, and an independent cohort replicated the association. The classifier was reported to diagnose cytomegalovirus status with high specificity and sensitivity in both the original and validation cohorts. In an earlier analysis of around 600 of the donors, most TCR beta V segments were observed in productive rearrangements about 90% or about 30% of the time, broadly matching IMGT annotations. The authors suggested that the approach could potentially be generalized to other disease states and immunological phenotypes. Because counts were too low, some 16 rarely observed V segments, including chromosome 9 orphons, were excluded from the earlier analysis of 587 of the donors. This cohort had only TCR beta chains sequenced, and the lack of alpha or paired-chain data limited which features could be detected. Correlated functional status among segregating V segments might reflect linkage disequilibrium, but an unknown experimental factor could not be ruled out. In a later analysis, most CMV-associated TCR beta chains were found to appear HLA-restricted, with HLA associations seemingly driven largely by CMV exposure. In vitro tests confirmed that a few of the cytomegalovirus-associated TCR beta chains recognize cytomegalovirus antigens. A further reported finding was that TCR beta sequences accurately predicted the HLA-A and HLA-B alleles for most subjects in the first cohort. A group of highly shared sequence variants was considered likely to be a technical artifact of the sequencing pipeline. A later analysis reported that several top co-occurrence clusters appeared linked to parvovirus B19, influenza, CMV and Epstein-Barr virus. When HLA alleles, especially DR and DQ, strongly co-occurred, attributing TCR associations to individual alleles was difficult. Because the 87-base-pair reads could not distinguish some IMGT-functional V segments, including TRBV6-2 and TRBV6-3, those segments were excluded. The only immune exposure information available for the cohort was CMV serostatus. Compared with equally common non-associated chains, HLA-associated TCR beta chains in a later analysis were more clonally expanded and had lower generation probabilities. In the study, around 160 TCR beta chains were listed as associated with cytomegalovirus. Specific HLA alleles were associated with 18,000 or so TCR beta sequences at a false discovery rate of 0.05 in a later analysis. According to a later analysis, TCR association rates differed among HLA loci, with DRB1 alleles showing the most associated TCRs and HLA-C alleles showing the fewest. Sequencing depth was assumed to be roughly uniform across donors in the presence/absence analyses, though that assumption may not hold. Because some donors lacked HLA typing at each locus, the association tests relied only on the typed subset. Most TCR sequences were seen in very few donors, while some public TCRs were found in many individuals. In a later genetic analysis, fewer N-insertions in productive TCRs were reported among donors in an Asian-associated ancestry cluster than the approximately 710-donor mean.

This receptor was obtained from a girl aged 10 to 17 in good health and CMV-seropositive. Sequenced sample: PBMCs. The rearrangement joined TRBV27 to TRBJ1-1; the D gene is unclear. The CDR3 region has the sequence CASSLGQDFTEAFF. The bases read TGTGCCAGCAGTTTAGGGCAGGATTTCACTGAAGCTTTCTTT.